The entry below describes one T cell receptor beta chain. This clone appeared a few times. The target of this receptor is not known. One base away there is no much larger clone; base qualities are not given. The CDR3 regions of human TCRbeta chains were analyzed by immunosequencing. Under the source paper's analysis protocol: TCRs in the repertoires were compared against a reference library of SARS-CoV-2-specific TCRs that had been generated with the MIRA antigen-specificity platform. Breadth was defined as the fraction of unique TCRs that were SARS-CoV-2-associated, and depth was defined as the fraction of total T cells that were SARS-CoV-2-associated. Using the MIRA data, each spike-specific TCR was mapped to the spike region that the TCR reacts to and placed in a CD4 or CD8 class. Log10-transformed breadth and depth values were compared by one-way ANOVA with Sidak's multiple comparisons tests. Not all clones reach the TCRdb copy of this immuneACCESS table, which keeps in-frame sequences only. Checked studies attribute under half of the gap to unresolved V genes and leave the rest unexplained. The V and J calls and the clone size are those of that table, but D and trimming were determined from the DNA. Within this sample are about 99,000 clones, with over 75% of them counted one time only. The top ten hold 2.5% to 3.5% of the sample.

The junction carries 8 bases between V and J, which are trimmed by 4 bases and 4 bases respectively. In the germline V gene, CDR1 corresponds to SNHLY and CDR2 to FYNNEI. The CDR3 runs 13 amino acids, cysteine and phenylalanine included. Only the CDR3 region is kept as DNA, spanning 39 bases read in frame from base 1. These data originate in a study of T cell responses to AZD1222 COVID-19 vaccine (dated by TCRdb to the early 2020s). In the study overall: AZD1222 recipients given second doses at about 4 weeks or at about 12 weeks were pooled, since spike-specific TCR depth and breadth were not found to differ between the two schedules. A total of just over 230 trial participants underwent TCR sequencing, of whom around 200 received two doses of AZD1222 and approximately 25 received two doses of the MenACWY control vaccine. Trial participants were enrolled into age subgroups of 18-55, 56-69 and 70-plus years, which contained roughly 150, 30 and 60 TCR-sequenced participants, respectively.

The time point label of this sample denotes: baseline before first vaccination. Samples from vaccinated people were obtained from the UK trials COV001 and COV002, which included a single-blind randomized controlled phase 2/3 trial of AZD1222 (ChAdOx1 nCoV-19) in healthy adults. Trial participant PBMC samples were collected at day 0 and day 28 after the second dose for TCRbeta chain sequencing. The study at large found these results: After two AZD1222 doses, spike-specific TCR breadth and depth were significantly higher than at day 0 and than in MenACWY recipients. Most participants were white British and females outnumbered males, and the authors suggested that clonal diversity may have been underestimated. CD4 TCRs associated with the vaccine covered the entire spike protein, and the dominant responses were in regions 160-218 and 743-854. Because no day 14 peak-response samples were available, repertoires were characterized only after the peak T cell response. The 56-69-year group was small, and its depth increase did not reach significance, likely because of low power. Conclusions about previously exposed vaccinees are limited because only five to seven AZD1222 recipients were SARS-CoV-2 seropositive at baseline. Epitopes outside the regions mutated in the B.1.351 and B.1.1.7 variants were reportedly recognized by nearly half of the unique spike-specific TCRs.

Source: peripheral blood, taken on day 0 of AZD1222 vaccination. This TCR came from an adult in good health. Recombination connected TRBV2 to TRBJ2-1; a weak D assignment points to TRBD1 (5 bases agree). The DNA sequence is TGTGCCAGCAGTGCCGACAGTTACAATGAGCAGTTCTTC. This yields the protein CASSADSYNEQFF. The entire variable domain, with the stretches around the CDR3 drawn from the reference TRBV2 and TRBJ2-1 proteins, is EPEVTQTPSHQVTQMGQEVILRCVPISNHLYFYWYRQILGQKVEFLVSFYNNEISEKSEIFDDQFSVERPDGSNFTLKIRSTKLEDSAMYFCASSADSYNEQFFGPGTRLTVL.